The 6 T cell receptor beta chains reported below all come from one sample, sequenced in a study of blood T cell repertoires in COVID-19 (TCRdb year 2020). The library came from the immunoSEQ multiplex PCR assay. TCRdb retrieved this table from immuneACCESS and kept in-frame rearrangements only. Not all clones are present; in checked studies, unresolved V genes account for under half, and no reason is known for the remainder. The sample includes 300,000 to 450,000 clones, with approximately 80% observed a single time. The ten top clones hold over 0.95% of the sample. Sequencing used peripheral blood. The receptors come from a human donor with acute or convalescent COVID-19. The donor label of this sample is uncertain.

The CDR3 nucleotides read TGTGCCATCAGTTCCCTACCCGATTACGAGCAGTACTTC. It yields the protein CAISSLPDYEQYF. The V and J genes are TRBV10-3 and TRBJ2-7; D ambiguous. The CDR3 contains 13 residues. The V and J ends lost 5 bases and 4 bases respectively, with 12 bases between them. Germline V gives CDR1 ENHRY, CDR2 SYGVKD.

This clone was seen only a few times. The chain is built from TRBV6-5 and TRBJ1-2; TRBD1 aligns across 7 bases. The V gene end was trimmed by 6 bases and the J gene end by 2 bases; junction bases not matched to a gene: 3. CDR3 length equals 13 residues. Germline values: CDR1 MNHEY, CDR2 SVGAGI. CDR3 in amino acids: CASRRGQNYGYTF. DNA of the CDR3: TGTGCCAGCAGAAGGGGACAGAACTATGGCTACACCTTC.

This rearrangement joins TRBV18 to TRBJ1-5; no reliable D call. CDR3 length: 13 residues. Germline loops: CDR1 KGHSH, CDR2 LQKENI. Trimming pared 10 bases from V and 1 base from J, leaving 11 bases between. CDR3 sequence (DNA): TGTGCCACCTACGAGCTGAGCAATCAGCCCCAGCATTTT. It is translated as CATYELSNQPQHF.

The chain combines TRBV18 with TRBJ1-3; 7 bases align to TRBD1. This CDR3 region has 13 residues. V was pared by 6 bases and J by 3 bases, with 2 bases of the junction left unmatched. Germline V CDR1 and CDR2: KGHSH, LQKENI. CDR3 nucleotides: TGTGCCAGCTCGCGGGACAGTGGAAACACCATATATTTT. This gives the protein CASSRDSGNTIYF.

The chain carries TRBV7-6 and TRBJ2-1; tentatively, D is TRBD1 (6 bases). The CDR3 totals 15 residues. Germline V gene lookup returns CDR1 SGHVS and CDR2 FNYEAQ. V lost 3 bases to trimming and J lost 2 bases, with 11 bases between them. CDR3 coding DNA: TGTGCCAGCAGCTTTATGGGGGCCGCCTACAATGAGCAGTTCTTC. Encoded protein: CASSFMGAAYNEQFF.

The J gene is TRBJ2-3, the V gene TRBV29-1; 9 bases are shared with TRBD1. The germline V gene encodes CDR1 SQVTM and CDR2 ANQGSEA. The V segment lost 8 bases and the J segment 2 bases; nucleotides outside the gene matches: 11. CDR3 length: 15 amino acids. The CDR3 spells CSSKAGTGTTDTQYF. CDR3 sequence (DNA): TGCAGCTCGAAAGCCGGGACAGGGACCACAGATACGCAGTATTTT.